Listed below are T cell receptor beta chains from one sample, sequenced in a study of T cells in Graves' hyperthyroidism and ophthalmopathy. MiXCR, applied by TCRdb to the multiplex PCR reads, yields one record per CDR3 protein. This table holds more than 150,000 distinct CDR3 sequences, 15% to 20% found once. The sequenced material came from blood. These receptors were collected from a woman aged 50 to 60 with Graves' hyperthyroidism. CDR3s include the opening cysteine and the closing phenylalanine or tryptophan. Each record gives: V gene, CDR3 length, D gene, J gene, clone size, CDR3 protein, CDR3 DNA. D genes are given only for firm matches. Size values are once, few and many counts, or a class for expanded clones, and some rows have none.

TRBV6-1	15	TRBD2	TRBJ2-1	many	CASSFGTSGDNEQFF	TGTGCCAGCAGCTTCGGGACTAGCGGGGACAATGAGCAGTTCTTC
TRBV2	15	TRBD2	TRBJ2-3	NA	CASRRAGGGTDTQYF	TGTGCCAGCAGACGAGCGGGAGGCGGTACAGATACGCAGTATTTT
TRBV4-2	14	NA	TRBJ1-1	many	CASSEAWGATEAFF	TGTGCCAGCAGCGAAGCGTGGGGAGCCACTGAAGCTTTCTTT
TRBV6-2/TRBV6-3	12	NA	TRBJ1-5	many	CASSWPREPQHF	TGTGCCAGCAGTTGGCCTAGGGAGCCCCAGCATTTT
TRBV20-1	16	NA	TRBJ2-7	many	CSARDGIQGPSYEQYF	TGCAGTGCTAGAGATGGAATACAGGGCCCCTCCTACGAGCAGTACTTC
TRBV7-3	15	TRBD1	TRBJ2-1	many	CASSLGSTGVNEQFF	TGTGCCAGCAGCTTAGGTTCGACAGGGGTCAATGAGCAGTTCTTC
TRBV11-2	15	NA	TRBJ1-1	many	CASSLDVGLNTEAFF	TGTGCCAGCAGCTTAGACGTAGGTCTGAACACTGAAGCTTTCTTT
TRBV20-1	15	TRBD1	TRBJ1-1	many	CSAREDRGSSTEAFF	TGCAGTGCTAGGGAGGACAGGGGGTCGAGCACTGAAGCTTTCTTT
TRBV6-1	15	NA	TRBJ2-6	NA	CATHVSSSGANVLTF	TGTGCCACCCACGTTAGCAGCTCTGGGGCCAACGTCCTGACTTTC
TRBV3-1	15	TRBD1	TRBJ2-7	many	CASSHWTGGQGEQYF	TGTGCCAGCAGCCATTGGACAGGGGGCCAGGGCGAGCAGTACTTC
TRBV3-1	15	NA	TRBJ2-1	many	CASSQTLSRVGEQFF	TGTGCCAGCAGCCAAACACTTTCGAGGGTCGGTGAGCAGTTCTTC
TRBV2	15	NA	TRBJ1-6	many	CASSYPRDTYSPLHF	TGTGCCAGCAGTTACCCTAGGGACACATATTCACCCCTCCACTTT
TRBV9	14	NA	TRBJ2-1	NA	CASTRGGGRDEQFF	TGTGCCAGCACCAGAGGGGGGGGGAGGGATGAGCAGTTCTTC
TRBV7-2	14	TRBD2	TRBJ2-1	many	CASSLVAGGNEQFF	TGTGCCAGCAGCTTAGTAGCGGGGGGTAATGAGCAGTTCTTC
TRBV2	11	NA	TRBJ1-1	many	CASRLGGIIFF	TGTGCCAGCAGGCTGGGGGGGATTATTTTCTTT
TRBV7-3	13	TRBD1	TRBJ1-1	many	CASSLGDRTEAFF	TGTGCCAGCAGCCTAGGGGACAGGACTGAAGCTTTCTTT
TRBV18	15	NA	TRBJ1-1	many	CASSPQLSLNTEAFF	TGTGCCAGCTCACCCCAGCTCTCCTTGAACACTGAAGCTTTCTTT
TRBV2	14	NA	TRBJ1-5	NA	CASSVGRANQPQHF	TGTGCCAGCAGTGTAGGAAGGGCCAATCAGCCCCAGCATTTT
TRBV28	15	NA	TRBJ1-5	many	CASSLSNWGNQPQHF	TGTGCCAGCAGTTTATCGAACTGGGGCAATCAGCCCCAGCATTTT
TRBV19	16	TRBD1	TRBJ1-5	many	CASSIVGQFSNQPQHF	TGTGCCAGTAGTATAGTGGGACAGTTTAGCAATCAGCCCCAGCATTTT
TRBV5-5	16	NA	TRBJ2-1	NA	CASSILSGLSYNEQFF	TGTGCCAGCAGCATCCTATCGGGACTGTCCTACAATGAGCAGTTCTTC
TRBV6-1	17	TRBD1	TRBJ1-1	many	CASRTISQGEGNTEAFF	TGTGCCAGCCGCACGATCTCACAGGGGGAGGGGAACACTGAAGCTTTCTTT
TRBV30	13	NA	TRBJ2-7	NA	CAWSVTGGGEQYF	TGTGCCTGGAGTGTGACAGGTGGTGGTGAGCAGTACTTC
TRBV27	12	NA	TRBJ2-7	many	CASQGGGYEQYF	TGTGCCAGCCAGGGGGGGGGCTACGAGCAGTACTTC
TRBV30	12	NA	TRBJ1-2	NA	CAWSSRGDGYTF	TGTGCCTGGAGTTCTAGGGGGGATGGCTACACCTTC
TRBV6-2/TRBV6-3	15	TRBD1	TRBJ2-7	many	CASRRDRGVSDEQYF	TGTGCCAGCAGGCGAGACAGGGGGGTGAGCGACGAGCAGTACTTC
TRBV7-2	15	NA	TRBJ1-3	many	CASSRAGGEGNTIYF	TGTGCCAGCAGCCGAGCGGGGGGAGAAGGAAACACCATATATTTT
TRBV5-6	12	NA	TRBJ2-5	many	CASSLARGAQYF	TGTGCCAGCAGCTTGGCTCGAGGGGCCCAGTACTTC
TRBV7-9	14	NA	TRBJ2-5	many	CASSLALTQETQYF	TGTGCCAGCAGCTTAGCGCTAACCCAAGAGACCCAGTACTTC
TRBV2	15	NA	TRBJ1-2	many	CASKATSSSGHGYTF	TGTGCCAGCAAGGCAACGTCATCATCCGGGCATGGCTACACCTTC
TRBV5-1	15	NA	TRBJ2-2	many	CASSPLEGYTGELFF	TGCGCCAGCAGCCCCTTAGAGGGTTACACCGGGGAGCTGTTTTTT
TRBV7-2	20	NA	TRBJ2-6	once	CASSQERRREGGSGANVLTF	TGTGCCAGCAGCCAAGAAAGGAGGAGGGAAGGTGGGTCTGGGGCCAACGTCCTGACTTTC
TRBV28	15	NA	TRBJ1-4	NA	CASSLGQRAHEKLFF	TGTGCCAGCAGTTTAGGACAGCGCGCCCATGAAAAACTGTTTTTT